This T cell receptor (beta chain) derives from a study of PD-L1 blockade in urothelial cancer. Study summary: Patients' atezolizumab regimen, 1,200 mg intravenously every 3 weeks, began in the mid-2010s. A median of roughly 150,000 T cells was found in the blood samples. Patients arrived having already received 0 to 3 prior chemotherapy regimens.

Time point meaning: pretreatment peripheral blood. A note on this clone: As yet, its antigen is unknown.

V lost 2 bases, J lost 0 bases, and 5 bases lay in between. There are 15 residues in the CDR3. Germline values: CDR1 LNHDA, CDR2 SQIVND (reference sequence). General study results and limits: In blood at 3 weeks, tumor-associated clones expanded more among patients with durable benefit.

The protocol was immunoSEQ multiplex PCR, while the TCRdb copy is restricted to in-frame clones and leaves out a portion. The sample carries 90,000 or so clones, nearly 90% recorded once. This chain links TRBV19 with TRBJ1-6; no firm D call. Source: PBMCs, taken around atezolizumab (anti-PD-L1) treatment. This receptor was taken from a man aged 60 to 69 with urothelial cancer. The CDR3 region is CASSITGSYNSPLHF. DNA for the CDR3: TGTGCCAGTAGTATAACGGGCTCCTATAATTCACCCCTCCACTTT.